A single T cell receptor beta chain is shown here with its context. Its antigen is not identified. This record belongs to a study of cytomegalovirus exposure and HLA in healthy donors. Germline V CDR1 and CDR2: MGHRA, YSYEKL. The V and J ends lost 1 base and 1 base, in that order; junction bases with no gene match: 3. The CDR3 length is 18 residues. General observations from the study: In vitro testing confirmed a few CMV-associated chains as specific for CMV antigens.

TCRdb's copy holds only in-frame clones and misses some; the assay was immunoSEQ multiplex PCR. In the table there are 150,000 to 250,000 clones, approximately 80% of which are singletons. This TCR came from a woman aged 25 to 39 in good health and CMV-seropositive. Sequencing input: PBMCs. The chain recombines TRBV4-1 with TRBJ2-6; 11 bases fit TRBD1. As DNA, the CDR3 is TGCGCCAGCAGCCAAGGGACAGGGGGCCTGTCTGGGGCCAACGTCCTGACTTTC. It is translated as CASSQGTGGLSGANVLTF.